The 19 T cell receptor beta chains below come from one sample, sequenced in a study of shared clonotypes between healthy human individuals. Produced via immunoSEQ multiplex PCR; TCRdb's table is partial and in-frame only. The sample consists of 2 million to 2.5 million clones, just over 90% of them appearing once. What was sequenced was naive CD4+ T cells from PBMCs. Subset: CD45RA+ positively selected. Source of these receptors: a man aged 18-30 years in good health. Some clones in this sample may be carry-over from other donors' samples.

This clone appeared once. The chain uses TRBV28 and TRBJ2-1; D remains ambiguous. This CDR3 region has 12 residues. Germline V gene data show CDR1 as MDHEN and CDR2 as SYDVKM. Trimming cost V 5 bases and J 7 bases, with 9 bases left between them. In DNA, the CDR3 is TGTGCCAGCAGTGAACTCGAGAATGAGCAGTTCTTC. It is translated as CASSELENEQFF.

The CDR3: CASSQGQGVRDEQYF. The CDR3 region has the DNA TGCGCCAGCAGCCAAGGTCAGGGCGTTCGAGACGAGCAGTACTTC. The V gene is TRBV4-1, the J gene TRBJ2-7, with D tentatively TRBD1 (5 bases). V was trimmed by 1 base and J by 5 bases, leaving 15 bases between them. CDR1 and CDR2 (germline): MGHRA, YSYEKL. The CDR3 has 15 amino acids.

The chain uses TRBV5-4 and TRBJ2-3; 7 bases align to TRBD2. From germline, CDR1 is SGHNT and CDR2 YYREEE (reference sequence). This CDR3 comprises 19 residues. V lost 0 bases and J lost 5; bases outside the gene matches: 18. The CDR3 nucleotides read TGTGCCAGCAGCTTGGCCCTAAGCAGGACTCAGCCGGGGGGAGATACGCAGTATTTT. Translating gives CASSLALSRTQPGGDTQYF.

This chain links TRBV28 with TRBJ2-7; TRBD1 matches 10 bases. The germline CDR1 and CDR2 sequences are MDHEN and SYDVKM. The CDR3 spans 15 residues. V lost 5 bases to trimming and J lost 6 bases; unmatched junction nucleotides: 10. CDR3 in DNA: TGTGCCAGCAGTGACCCGGGACAGGGGTCGTCCGAGCAGTACTTC. Translation: CASSDPGQGSSEQYF.

The chain joins TRBV2 to TRBJ2-1, with D maybe TRBD1 (6 bases). Germline values: CDR1 SNHLY, CDR2 FYNNEI. V lost 3 bases to trimming and J lost 6 bases, with 9 bases between them. The CDR3 loop spans 13 amino acids. The CDR3 loop is CASSEGALNEQFF. CDR3 nucleotide sequence: TGTGCCAGCAGTGAGGGGGCTCTCAATGAGCAGTTCTTC. Supplemented by reference TRBV2 and TRBJ2-1, the full variable domain reads EPEVTQTPSHQVTQMGQEVILRCVPISNHLYFYWYRQILGQKVEFLVSFYNNEISEKSEIFDDQFSVERPDGSNFTLKIRSTKLEDSAMYFCASSEGALNEQFFGPGTRLTVL.

The chain joins TRBV7-2 to TRBJ2-7; D possibly corresponds to TRBD2 (6 bases). This CDR3 is 15 amino acids long. The V end lost 1 base, the J end lost 3 bases, and 13 bases lay between the germline ends. CDR1 is SGHTA and CDR2 is FQGNSA in the germline V gene. The CDR3 is CASSLVGRPDYEQYF. In DNA, the CDR3 is TGTGCCAGCAGCTTAGTAGGGAGGCCCGACTACGAGCAGTACTTC.

The V and J genes are TRBV28 and TRBJ1-1, with no clear D. CDR3 size: 15 residues. Per germline, CDR1 MDHEN and CDR2 SYDVKM. V lost 6 bases and J lost 2, with 16 bases in between. The CDR3 reads CASSPMGRDNTEAFF. In nucleotides, the CDR3 is TGTGCCAGCAGCCCGATGGGCAGAGACAACACTGAAGCTTTCTTT.

The rearrangement joins TRBV6-1 to TRBJ2-7, with 10 bases lining up with TRBD1. Germline CDR1 reads MNHNS; CDR2 reads SASEGT. V shed 4 bases and J 12 bases; nucleotides not matched to a gene: 3. The CDR3 has 11 amino acids. CDR3 DNA sequence: TGTGCCAGCAGTGCCTGGGACAGGGGGTACTTC. Protein sequence: CASSAWDRGYF.

The rearrangement links TRBV29-1 to TRBJ2-5; 7 positions agree with TRBD2. The CDR3 extends over 12 amino acids. J was trimmed by 3 bases and V by 6 bases; bases with no gene match: 4. Germline assignment: CDR1 SQVTM and CDR2 ANQGSEA. The CDR3, as DNA: TGCAGCGTCTTTGGGGGGGAAGAGACCCAGTACTTC. Translating it yields CSVFGGEETQYF.

This chain uses TRBV18 with TRBJ1-5; D gene uncertain. Trimming shortened V by 3 bases and J by 7 bases, and 10 bases separated the two germline ends. The CDR3 runs to 13 residues. Germline lookup yields CDR1 KGHSH and CDR2 LQKENI. This CDR3 is CASSPHEKQPQHF. The DNA of the CDR3 is TGTGCCAGCTCACCGCACGAGAAGCAGCCCCAGCATTTT.

This rearrangement joins TRBV6-1 to TRBJ2-7; possible D gene TRBD2, 5 bases. Trimming pared 5 bases from V and 5 bases from J, leaving 13 bases between. The CDR3 has 13 amino acids. Germline CDR1 MNHNS, CDR2 SASEGT. CDR3 in amino acids: CASSQFGRDEQYF. CDR3 sequence (DNA): TGTGCCAGCAGTCAGTTTGGGCGGGACGAGCAGTACTTC.

The chain couples TRBV7-2 to TRBJ1-3; D is unresolved. Trimming removed 1 base at V and 2 bases at J, with 12 bases between. Germline values: CDR1 SGHTA, CDR2 FQGNSA. The CDR3 runs 16 residues. The CDR3 nucleotides are TGTGCCAGCAGCTTAGGATCACCCTGGCCTGGAAACACCATATATTTT. As protein: CASSLGSPWPGNTIYF.

This clone was recorded once. V and J are TRBV10-3 and TRBJ2-1, with 8 bases fitting TRBD2. The V and J ends lost 4 bases and 9 bases, in that order; junction bases with no gene match: 11. The germline CDR1 and CDR2 sequences are ENHRY and SYGVKD. The CDR3 length is 15 residues. For the CDR3, the DNA is TGTGCCATCAGTGCACGAGCGGGAGCAGACGTTGAGCAGTTCTTC. This gives the protein CAISARAGADVEQFF.

A single count supports this clone. This rearrangement joins TRBV4-3 to TRBJ2-1; TRBD1 matches at 7 bases. V lost 4 bases to trimming and J lost 0 bases; unmatched junction nucleotides: 3. This CDR3 is built from 15 residues. Germline lookup yields CDR1 LGHNA and CDR2 YSLEER. Written as DNA, the CDR3 is TGCGCCAGCAGCCGGGGGACAGACTCCTACAATGAGCAGTTCTTC. Translating it yields CASSRGTDSYNEQFF.

About this clone: Additional DNA sequences in this sample encode the identical CDR3. V gene TRBV29-1 combines with J gene TRBJ2-3, with D perhaps matching TRBD1 or TRBD2 (5 bases each). Trimming cost V 3 bases and J 2 bases, with 12 bases left between them. Per the germline V gene, CDR1 is SQVTM and CDR2 is ANQGSEA. The CDR3 sequence is 14 residues long. The CDR3 coding sequence is TGCAGCGTTGACGGGACGGATAACACAGATACGCAGTATTTT. This codes for CSVDGTDNTDTQYF.

The chain has TRBV19 and TRBJ2-7, with TRBD1 matching over 8 bases. J was trimmed by 0 bases and V by 6 bases; bases with no gene match: 7. The CDR3 length is 15 residues. Looked up from germline, CDR1 is LNHDA and CDR2 is SQIVND (reference sequence). CDR3 amino acids: CASSRGQESSYEQYF. The CDR3, as DNA: TGTGCCAGTAGCCGGGGACAGGAAAGCTCCTACGAGCAGTACTTC.

About this clone itself: Additional DNA sequences in this sample encode the identical CDR3. V is TRBV5-1 and J is TRBJ2-7; 8 bases agree with TRBD1. J gave up 3 bases and V 4 bases, and 3 bases lay outside the gene matches. The CDR3 contains 13 residues. Germline V CDR1 and CDR2: SGHRS, YFSETQ. The CDR3 sequence is CASSRDRGYEQYF. DNA of the CDR3: TGCGCCAGCAGCAGAGACAGGGGCTACGAGCAGTACTTC. Full variable domain (rest looked up from reference TRBV5-1 and TRBJ2-7): KAGVTQTPRYLIKTRGQQVTLSCSPISGHRSVSWYQQTPGQGLQFLFEYFSETQRNKGNFPGRFSGRQFSNSRSEMNVSTLELGDSALYLCASSRDRGYEQYFGPGTRLTVT.

This clone was observed once. V usage is TRBV7-2 and J usage is TRBJ2-7; the match to TRBD1 covers 9 bases. Germline-derived CDR1 and CDR2 are SGHTA and FQGNSA. This CDR3 is built from 17 residues. Losses at the gene ends were 2 bases for V and 1 base for J; bases not matched to a gene: 9. The DNA of the CDR3 is TGTGCCAGCAGCTTATGGGACAGGGTCCGTTCGTCCTACGAGCAGTACTTC. This gives the protein CASSLWDRVRSSYEQYF.

This clone was counted a single time. The rearrangement joins TRBV11-3 to TRBJ2-1; 11 positions match TRBD2. The V gene end was trimmed by 5 bases and the J gene end by 8 bases; junction bases not matched to a gene: 14. Germline V gene sequence: CDR1 SGHNT, CDR2 YENEEA. The CDR3 is made up of 17 amino acids. The CDR3 loop reads CASSPTVSGRGLHEQFF. CDR3 nucleotides: TGTGCCAGCAGCCCAACCGTTAGCGGGAGGGGTTTACATGAGCAGTTCTTC.